This T cell receptor beta chain came from a study of cytomegalovirus exposure and HLA in healthy donors. CDR1 SGHTA and CDR2 FQGTGA come from the germline V gene. The CDR3 length is 15 residues. The ends lost 5 bases at V and 6 bases at J; junction bases unmatched: 13. The study sampled nominally healthy donors, though unrecorded immune exposures were likely. The PCR had 60 Vbeta and 13 Jbeta primers. Source study methods: As a later analysis found, there were 78 million or so unique TCR beta chains, of which roughly 11 million were shared. Here immunoSEQ multiplex PCR was the method, and the copy in TCRdb shows in-frame clones only, minus some. V and J calls and clone size are given by that table; D and trimming were obtained from the DNA. Of 95,000 to 150,000 clones in the sample, over 80% were seen once. Study-wide results and limits: Some V segments could not be told apart, so they were left out, TRBV6-2 and TRBV6-3 among them.

Concerning this clone: Its antigen is as yet unknown.

The chain has TRBV7-3 and TRBJ2-7; 7 bases align to TRBD1. The sample taken for sequencing was PBMCs. This clonotype was obtained from a man in his forties or fifties in good health and CMV-seronegative. The CDR3 sequence: CASSASTGLSSEQYF. The DNA for the CDR3 is TGTGCCAGCAGCGCCTCGACAGGGTTATCGAGCGAGCAGTACTTC.